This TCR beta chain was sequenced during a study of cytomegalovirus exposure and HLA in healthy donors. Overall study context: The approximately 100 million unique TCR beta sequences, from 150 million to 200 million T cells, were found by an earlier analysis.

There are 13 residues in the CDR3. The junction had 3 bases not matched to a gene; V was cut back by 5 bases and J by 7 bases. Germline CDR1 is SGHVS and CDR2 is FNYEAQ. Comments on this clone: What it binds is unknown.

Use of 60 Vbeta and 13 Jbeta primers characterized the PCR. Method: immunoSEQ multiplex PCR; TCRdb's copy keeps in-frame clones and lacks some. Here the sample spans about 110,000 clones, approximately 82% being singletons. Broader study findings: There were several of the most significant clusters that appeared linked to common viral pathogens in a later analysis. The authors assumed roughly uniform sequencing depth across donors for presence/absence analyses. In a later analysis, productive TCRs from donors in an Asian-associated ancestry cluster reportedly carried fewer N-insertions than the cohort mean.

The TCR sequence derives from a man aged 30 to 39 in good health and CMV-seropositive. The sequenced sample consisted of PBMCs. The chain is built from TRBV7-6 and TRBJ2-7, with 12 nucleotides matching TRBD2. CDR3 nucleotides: TGTGCCAGCAGCCCCGGACTAGCGGGGGAGCAGTACTTC. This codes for CASSPGLAGEQYF.